The text below deals with one T cell receptor (beta chain). Its matching antigen is unknown. The record originates from a study of tumor and adjacent non-tumor tissue in lung cancer. About the research overall: There were about twelve adenocarcinoma, a couple of squamous cell carcinoma and 1 small cell lung cancer cases. Study-level results: TCR diversity was significantly greater in tumor than normal lung tissue. In normal lung, the top 100 clones were significantly more dominant than in tumor.

Germline V gene lookup returns CDR1 MDHEN and CDR2 SYDVKM. V shed 11 bases and J shed 4 bases, with 11 bases lying between them. The CDR3 has 11 amino acids. Three rounds of nested PCR, following a modified ARM-PCR protocol, produced the TCRbeta library. TCRdb reprocessed the multiplex PCR reads with MiXCR, giving one entry per CDR3 protein. Counted here are about 90,000 distinct CDR3 sequences, under 80% occurring once; the ten biggest clones make up 20% to 25%. The template was RNA from unsorted bulk tissue. The normal lung tissue was taken more than 3 cm from the tumor edge. This TCR derives from a woman aged 45-60 years with non-small cell lung cancer. V and J are TRBV28 and TRBJ2-5; D ambiguous. Sequences were obtained from distant non-tumor lung tissue. The CDR3 reads CAHSASETQYF. The CDR3 nucleotides read TGTGCCCACAGTGCCTCAGAGACCCAGTACTTC.